The 29 T cell receptor beta chains in this list originate from one sample, sequenced in a study of blood T cell repertoires in COVID-19. Profiled with immunoSEQ multiplex PCR; TCRdb holds only in-frame clones, not every one. The table has about 170,000 clones, roughly 88% seen once. Sequencing used peripheral blood. Every receptor here comes from a woman aged 60-75 years with acute or convalescent COVID-19.

The chain carries TRBV7-6 and TRBJ2-7; D perhaps matches TRBD1 (5 bases). Trimming removed 5 bases at V and 3 bases at J, with 17 bases between. CDR1 and CDR2 from the germline V gene are SGHVS and FNYEAQ. The CDR3 loop spans 15 amino acids. In DNA, the CDR3 is TGTGCCAGCAGCCCCCGTCTGATGGGGCTCTACGAGCAGTACTTC. Translating it yields CASSPRLMGLYEQYF.

The V gene is TRBV9, the J gene TRBJ1-5; maybe TRBD1 (6 bases). CDR1 is SGDLS, CDR2 YYNGEE, per germline. The CDR3 has 15 amino acids. Trimming cost V 0 bases and J 6 bases, with 13 bases left between them. CDR3 sequence (DNA): TGTGCCAGCAGCGTAGGACGGGGGGGCGCTCAGCCCCAGCATTTT. Its translation: CASSVGRGGAQPQHF.

This clone was detected only a few times. The chain employs TRBV15 and TRBJ2-1; TRBD2 agrees at 11 bases. The CDR3 sequence is 18 residues long. V trimming: 0 bases; J trimming: 7 bases; junction bases outside the gene matches: 11. CDR1 and CDR2 from the germline V gene are LNHNV and YYDKDF (reference sequence). The CDR3, as DNA: TGTGCCACCAGCAGAGATCTTACTAGCGGGGGATCAGGGAATGAGCAGTTCTTC. Translating it yields CATSRDLTSGGSGNEQFF.

The rearrangement links TRBV19 to TRBJ2-5; tentatively, D is TRBD2 (6 bases). V was shortened by 1 base and J by 3 bases, with 12 bases between the two germline ends. This CDR3 has 15 amino acids. Per the germline V gene, CDR1 is LNHDA and CDR2 is SQIVND (reference sequence). The DNA of the CDR3 is TGTGCCAGTAGTATAGGCGGGACGGAGAAAGAGACCCAGTACTTC. Translation gives CASSIGGTEKETQYF.

The gene calls are TRBV5-6 and TRBJ1-1; TRBD1 might be the D (6 bases). With 4 bases removed from V and 10 bases from J, the gap between germline ends came to 11 bases. This CDR3 is 11 amino acids long. Germline V lookup: CDR1 SGHDT, CDR2 YYEEEE. This CDR3 is CASSVTGIAFF. The CDR3 DNA reads TGTGCCAGCAGCGTGACAGGAATAGCTTTCTTT.

The genes are TRBV10-1 and TRBJ1-1, with 10 bases matching TRBD1. The germline CDR1 and CDR2 sequences are WNHNN and SYGVQD (reference sequence). The trim removed 2 bases at V and 4 bases at J, leaving 1 base unmatched. The CDR3 contains 14 residues. Written as DNA, the CDR3 is TGCGCCAGCAGTGAGAGGACAGGGGGCACTGAAGCTTTCTTT. Translating gives CASSERTGGTEAFF.

This clone was counted at least ten times. The chain has TRBV6-2 or TRBV6-3 and TRBJ1-2; D ambiguous. In germline, CDR1 is MNHEY, CDR2 SVGEGT. Trimming pared 0 bases from V and 6 bases from J, leaving 11 bases between. The CDR3 length is 14 residues. CDR3 DNA: TGTGCCAGCAGTTACTCCGGGATGTCCAATGGCTACACCTTC. Amino acids: CASSYSGMSNGYTF.

The J gene is TRBJ2-7, the V gene TRBV18; 9 bases align to TRBD1. The CDR3 has 14 residues. Germline V CDR1 and CDR2: KGHSH, LQKENI. The junction had 6 bases not matched to a gene; V was cut back by 5 bases and J by 4 bases. CDR3 DNA sequence: TGTGCCAGCTCATCAGAGGGGACAGGGTACGAGCAGTACTTC. Encoded protein: CASSSEGTGYEQYF.

This sequence joins TRBV7-2 and TRBJ1-5, with 7 bases identical to TRBD1. CDR1 is SGHTA and CDR2 is FQGNSA in the germline V gene. The CDR3 sequence is 16 residues long. The junction had 10 bases not matched to a gene; V was cut back by 6 bases and J by 2 bases. CDR3 residues: CASRVSGGRGNQPQHF. CDR3 sequence (DNA): TGTGCCAGCAGGGTCTCAGGGGGAAGGGGCAATCAGCCCCAGCATTTT.

Concerning this clone: Its ends do not fully match the called genes, so a read error is possible. This chain connects TRBV19 to TRBJ2-7; 7 bases map to TRBD1. CDR1 LNHDA and CDR2 SQIVND come from the germline V gene (reference sequence). The CDR3 spans 15 residues. CDR3 bases: TGTGCCAGCAGTAGTCTTAGACAGGGTTCCTACGAGCAGTACTTC. Residues: CASSSLRQGSYEQYF. Combining the CDR3 with reference TRBV19 and TRBJ2-7 gives the whole variable domain DGGITQSPKYLFRKEGQNVTLSCEQNLNHDAMYWYRQDPGQGLRLIYYSQIVNDFQKGDIAEGYSVSREKKESFPLTVTSAQKNPTAFYLCASSSLRQGSYEQYFGPGTRLTVT.

The gene calls are TRBV27 and TRBJ2-3; 10 bases fit TRBD2. The J segment lost 4 bases and the V segment lost 8 bases, leaving 18 bases of the junction unmatched. The CDR3 totals 18 residues. Germline CDR1 is MNHEY and CDR2 is SMNVEV (reference sequence). CDR3 DNA sequence: TGTGCCAGCTATATACGGGGGGGGACTAGCGTTACAGCAGATACGCAGTATTTT. Protein: CASYIRGGTSVTADTQYF.

The V gene is TRBV19, the J gene TRBJ2-7; TRBD1 matches 9 bases. Losses at the gene ends were 3 bases for V and 6 bases for J; bases not matched to a gene: 9. Germline CDR1 is LNHDA and CDR2 is SQIVND (reference sequence). CDR3 length equals 15 residues. The CDR3 is CASSIGGQGTGEQYF. The CDR3 DNA reads as TGTGCCAGTAGTATCGGAGGACAGGGGACTGGCGAGCAGTACTTC. The variable domain in full, completed from reference TRBV19 and TRBJ2-7, reads DGGITQSPKYLFRKEGQNVTLSCEQNLNHDAMYWYRQDPGQGLRLIYYSQIVNDFQKGDIAEGYSVSREKKESFPLTVTSAQKNPTAFYLCASSIGGQGTGEQYFGPGTRLTVT.

The chain has TRBV6-2 or TRBV6-3 and TRBJ2-2, with D possibly being TRBD2 (6 bases). CDR1 MNHEY and CDR2 SVGEGT come from the germline V gene. The V and J ends lost 2 bases and 5 bases respectively, with 12 bases between them. The CDR3 is 15 amino acids. Here the CDR3 reads CASSYVGGSTGELFF. CDR3 bases: TGTGCCAGCAGTTACGTCGGGGGAAGTACCGGGGAGCTGTTTTTT.

The chain joins TRBV19 to TRBJ1-2; D possibly corresponds to TRBD1 (5 bases). This CDR3 has 17 amino acids. Germline values: CDR1 LNHDA, CDR2 SQIVND (reference sequence). The V end was cut by 7 bases, the J end by 0 bases, with 21 bases between. The DNA for the CDR3 is TGTGCCAGTACCGCTTTCTGGACGGCAGGGACTAACTATGGCTACACCTTC. Protein product: CASTAFWTAGTNYGYTF.

This clone was picked up one time. This chain joins TRBV5-5 and TRBJ2-7, with D tentatively TRBD1 (6 bases). CDR1 and CDR2 (germline): SGHKS, YYEKEE (reference sequence). The V gene lost 4 bases and the J gene lost 3 bases, with 23 bases spanning the gap. The CDR3 runs to 17 residues. CDR3 amino acids: CASSRSGHPEVSYEQYF. The CDR3, as DNA: TGTGCCAGCAGCCGTTCGGGACATCCAGAGGTCAGCTACGAGCAGTACTTC.

This clone has only one observation. The chain uses TRBV4-3 and TRBJ2-6; D is ambiguous. V was trimmed by 1 base and J by 0 bases, leaving 7 bases between them. This CDR3 spans 16 amino acids. Germline CDR1 reads LGHNA; CDR2 reads YSLEER. This chain's CDR3 is CASSQGYSSGANVLTF. In DNA, the CDR3 is TGCGCCAGCAGCCAAGGCTATAGCTCTGGGGCCAACGTCCTGACTTTC.

This clone was recorded only once. The V call is TRBV2, the J call TRBJ2-7; D remains unclear. The CDR3 is made up of 12 amino acids. The V and J ends lost 4 bases and 5 bases respectively, with 9 bases between them. Germline V lookup: CDR1 SNHLY, CDR2 FYNNEI. Here the CDR3 reads CASSVSSHEQYF. As DNA, the CDR3 is TGTGCCAGCAGTGTTTCGTCCCACGAGCAGTACTTC.

The chain has TRBV5-4 and TRBJ1-2; TRBD1 matches 10 bases. V was clipped by 3 bases and J by 6 bases; unmatched bases: 2. Per the germline V gene, CDR1 is SGHNT and CDR2 is YYREEE (reference sequence). This CDR3 is 13 amino acids long. This chain's CDR3 is CASSSDRGNGYTF. DNA of the CDR3: TGTGCCAGCAGCTCGGACAGGGGGAATGGCTACACCTTC.

V is TRBV5-1 and J is TRBJ1-6; D is unresolved. CDR3 length equals 14 residues. V was trimmed by 5 bases and J by 7 bases, leaving 13 bases between them. CDR1 is SGHRS and CDR2 is YFSETQ in the germline V gene. CDR3: CASRYPGSNSPLHF. CDR3 sequence (DNA): TGCGCCAGCAGGTACCCGGGTTCAAATTCACCCCTCCACTTT. Combining the CDR3 with reference TRBV5-1 and TRBJ1-6 gives the whole variable domain KAGVTQTPRYLIKTRGQQVTLSCSPISGHRSVSWYQQTPGQGLQFLFEYFSETQRNKGNFPGRFSGRQFSNSRSEMNVSTLELGDSALYLCASRYPGSNSPLHFGNGTRLTVT.

This clone was seen only once. The chain carries TRBV30 and TRBJ1-6; 7 nucleotides match TRBD1. The germline gives CDR1 GTSNPN, CDR2 SVGIG (reference sequence). Unmatched junction bases numbered 3, after V lost 0 bases and J lost 4 bases. There are 15 residues in the CDR3. The CDR3 nucleotides are TGTGCCTGGAGTGTACCGGGACAGTATAATTCACCCCTCCACTTT. This encodes CAWSVPGQYNSPLHF.

This chain uses TRBV12-3 or TRBV12-4 with TRBJ1-5; no definite D call. The CDR3 length is 13 residues. V lost 7 bases and J 0 bases, leaving 7 bases between the germline ends. The CDR3 DNA follows: TGTGCCAGCACCTACGGTAGCAATCAGCCCCAGCATTTT. This encodes CASTYGSNQPQHF.

The CDR3 sequence is CASSWGTPEAKNIQYF. Here the CDR3 DNA reads TGTGCCAGCAGCTGGGGGACACCCGAGGCCAAAAACATTCAGTACTTC. V usage is TRBV7-9 and J usage is TRBJ2-4, with D possibly TRBD1 on 6 matching bases. Between the trimmed V and J ends, which lost 4 bases and 1 base, there was a span of 14 bases. The CDR3 length is 16 residues. Germline CDR1 SEHNR, CDR2 FQNEAQ (reference sequence).

The gene calls are TRBV24-1 and TRBJ2-7; D ambiguous. Deletions cut 3 bases from V and 2 bases from J, with 10 bases between. CDR3 length: 14 residues. CDR1 KGHDR and CDR2 SFDVKD come from the germline V gene. The CDR3 loop is CATSDPSRAYEQYF. The CDR3, as DNA: TGTGCCACCAGTGATCCGTCGAGAGCCTACGAGCAGTACTTC.

The J gene is TRBJ2-3, the V gene TRBV16, with D unresolved. The germline V gene encodes CDR1 KGHSY and CDR2 FQNENV. Trimming stripped 4 bases from V and 4 bases from J, with 12 bases between. The CDR3 totals 14 residues. CDR3 amino acids: CASSPHSAADTQYF. CDR3 sequence (DNA): TGTGCCAGCAGCCCCCACTCCGCGGCAGATACGCAGTATTTT.

The genes are TRBV19 and TRBJ2-5; 10 bases match TRBD1. The CDR3 runs 16 residues. Germline V gives CDR1 LNHDA, CDR2 SQIVND (reference sequence). J gave up 2 bases and V 7 bases, and 10 bases lay outside the gene matches. The CDR3 region has the DNA TGTGCCAGTAAGGGGGAGGGACAGGGGATACAAGAGACCCAGTACTTC. Encoded protein: CASKGEGQGIQETQYF.

J is TRBJ2-1 and V is TRBV20-1; 11 bases fit TRBD2. The CDR3 covers 15 residues. V was pared by 3 bases and J by 5 bases, with 6 bases of the junction left unmatched. Germline assignment: CDR1 DFQATT and CDR2 SNEGSKA (reference sequence). In nucleotides, the CDR3 is TGCAGTGCTAGTTCGACTAGCGGGGTTAACAATGAGCAGTTCTTC. Protein product: CSASSTSGVNNEQFF.

The CDR3 nucleotides are TGTGCCACCAGCAGGCTAGACAGGGATTGGAACATTCAGTACTTC. Translation gives CATSRLDRDWNIQYF. V usage is TRBV15 and J usage is TRBJ2-4; 7 bases match TRBD1. The germline gives CDR1 LNHNV, CDR2 YYDKDF (reference sequence). The CDR3 has 15 amino acids. V shed 3 bases, J shed 7 bases, and the junction held 9 bases outside the gene matches.

The genes are TRBV5-1 and TRBJ2-5, with a tentative D call TRBD2 (6 bases). Trimming removed 0 bases at V and 2 bases at J, with 11 bases between. Per germline, CDR1 SGHRS and CDR2 YFSETQ. This CDR3 has 15 residues. CDR3 nucleotide sequence: TGCGCCAGCAGCTTGGCGGGGGTCGATCAAGAGACCCAGTACTTC. This encodes CASSLAGVDQETQYF.

The chain uses TRBV11-2 and TRBJ1-6; 9 bases match TRBD1. The CDR3 extends over 18 amino acids. V gave up 3 bases and J gave up 7 bases; unmatched junction bases: 13. The germline CDR1 and CDR2 sequences are SGHAT and FQNNGV. CDR3 sequence: CASSFRGNRGLENSPLHF. The CDR3 DNA follows: TGTGCCAGCAGCTTTAGGGGAAACAGGGGGCTCGAAAATTCACCCCTCCACTTT.